The T cell receptor (beta chain) under discussion was sequenced for a study of T cells in Graves' hyperthyroidism and ophthalmopathy. The investigators amplified TCR beta CDR3 regions from RNA transcripts. Using the HTBI primer set, a first-round RT-PCR was run on the TCR CDR3. TCRdb analysed the multiplex PCR reads with MiXCR anew, one entry per CDR3 protein. Of nearly 600,000 distinct CDR3 sequences listed, approximately 13% were seen once; the top ten hold roughly 5.5%. Germline V lookup: CDR1 SGHNT, CDR2 YENEEA. The CDR3 runs 14 residues. With V trimmed by 5 bases and J by 8 bases, 3 bases remained unmatched. This clonotype appeared many times.

The chain has TRBV11-3 and TRBJ2-2, with 12 bases lining up with TRBD2. The TCR comes from a woman aged 30 to 39 with Graves' hyperthyroidism that later progressed to Graves' ophthalmopathy. The sample was blood. The CDR3 loop is CASSTSGRSGELFF. The CDR3, as DNA: TGTGCCAGCAGCACTAGCGGGAGGTCTGGGGAGCTGTTTTTT.